The 19 T cell receptor beta chains in this list originate from one sample, sequenced in a study of cytomegalovirus exposure and HLA in healthy donors. TCRdb keeps only in-frame clones here, not all; method: immunoSEQ multiplex PCR. The sample carries 110,000 or so clones, about 88% recorded once. The sample taken for sequencing was PBMCs. The receptors here all came from a man between 18 and 29 years old in good health and CMV-seropositive.

The rearrangement links TRBV27 to TRBJ2-7; 7 nucleotides line up with TRBD1. The CDR3 runs 16 residues. Per the germline V gene, CDR1 is MNHEY and CDR2 is SMNVEV (reference sequence). The J segment lost 2 bases and the V segment lost 5 bases, leaving 12 bases of the junction unmatched. The CDR3 region has the DNA TGTGCCAGCAGTCTTTCACCCGGGACAGCAGCCTACGAGCAGTACTTC. Translation gives CASSLSPGTAAYEQYF.

The CDR3 here is CASSPTTRQETQYF. As DNA, the CDR3 is TGTGCCAGCAGCCCAACAACACGTCAAGAGACCCAGTACTTC. The chain couples TRBV11-2 to TRBJ2-5; D is undetermined. Trimming took off 5 bases at V and 2 bases at J, with 12 bases between the two ends. In germline, CDR1 is SGHAT, CDR2 FQNNGV. The CDR3 is 14 residues long.

The chain joins TRBV6-1 to TRBJ2-1, with a possible D match to TRBD2 (5 bases). There are 18 residues in the CDR3. Trimming pared 2 bases from V and 0 bases from J, leaving 17 bases between. Per the germline V gene, CDR1 is MNHNS and CDR2 is SASEGT. This CDR3 reads CASSEHGVILSSYNEQFF. The CDR3 DNA reads TGTGCCAGCAGTGAACACGGGGTGATCCTAAGCTCCTACAATGAGCAGTTCTTC.

This clone is judged medium-sized (0.01 to 0.1%). The V and J genes are TRBV6-5 and TRBJ2-3; 7 bases are shared with TRBD1. V shed 5 bases, J shed 7 bases, and the junction held 9 bases outside the gene matches. There are 14 residues in the CDR3. CDR1 and CDR2 from the germline V gene are MNHEY and SVGAGI. The CDR3 loop is CASSETGFGNTQYF. CDR3 nucleotides: TGTGCCAGCAGTGAGACAGGGTTTGGAAATACGCAGTATTTT.

The CDR3 here is CASSSGRVPPQETQYF. The CDR3 bases are TGTGCCAGCAGTTCCGGCCGGGTGCCCCCGCAGGAGACCCAGTACTTC. This chain links TRBV27 with TRBJ2-5; D is undetermined. The germline gives CDR1 MNHEY, CDR2 SMNVEV (reference sequence). V was shortened by 4 bases and J by 5 bases, with 20 bases between the two germline ends. The CDR3 length is 16 residues.

The gene calls are TRBV4-1 and TRBJ2-5, with 11 bases lining up with TRBD1. The J segment lost 5 bases and the V segment lost 1 base, leaving 18 bases of the junction unmatched. The CDR3 sequence is 20 residues long. The V gene's germline CDR1 is MGHRA and CDR2 YSYEKL. The CDR3 coding sequence is TGCGCCAGCAGCCAAGCCCCATCCCTCCACCGGGACAGGGGGATGGAGACCCAGTACTTC. Amino acids: CASSQAPSLHRDRGMETQYF.

The V call is TRBV28, the J call TRBJ2-3, with D maybe TRBD2 (5 bases). The germline V gene has CDR1 MDHEN and CDR2 SYDVKM. Trimming removed 5 bases from V and 1 base from J, with 16 bases in between. The CDR3 is made up of 16 amino acids. The CDR3 coding sequence is TGTGCCAGCAGTCCCTCCCTTCAGAGGGGCACAGATACGCAGTATTTT. Translating gives CASSPSLQRGTDTQYF.

The chain is built from TRBV4-1 and TRBJ2-1, with 11 nucleotides matching TRBD2. The CDR3 length is 16 residues. The germline V gene has CDR1 MGHRA and CDR2 YSYEKL. J lost 5 bases, V lost 3 bases, and 6 bases had no gene match. CDR3 protein: CASSHRTSGGNNEQFF. In nucleotides, the CDR3 is TGCGCCAGCAGCCACAGAACTAGCGGGGGAAACAATGAGCAGTTCTTC.

This chain uses TRBV5-4 with TRBJ2-6; TRBD1 matches 7 bases. The J segment lost 4 bases and the V segment lost 0 bases, leaving 13 bases of the junction unmatched. The length of the CDR3 is 19 residues. Germline V gene data show CDR1 as SGHNT and CDR2 as YYREEE (reference sequence). Here the CDR3 DNA reads TGTGCCAGCAGCTTGGCCCGGACAGGTTATCCCGAGGGGGCCAACGTCCTGACTTTC. This codes for CASSLARTGYPEGANVLTF.

The chain joins TRBV6-6 to TRBJ2-2; maybe TRBD2 (5 bases). Germline V gives CDR1 MNHNY, CDR2 SVGAGI (reference sequence). There are 16 residues in the CDR3. Trimming removed 7 bases at V and 3 bases at J, with 18 bases between. In nucleotides, the CDR3 is TGTGCCAGCACCCTACTAGTCGGGTCGTACACCGGGGAGCTGTTTTTT. Amino acid sequence: CASTLLVGSYTGELFF.

The genes are TRBV7-2 and TRBJ1-2; 10 positions agree with TRBD1. This CDR3 spans 15 amino acids. Germline CDR1 SGHTA, CDR2 FQGNSA. The J segment lost 5 bases and the V segment lost 5 bases, leaving 8 bases of the junction unmatched. CDR3 DNA: TGTGCCAGCAGCCCCAGGACAGGGGGGAGGTATGGCTACACCTTC. It is translated as CASSPRTGGRYGYTF.

The chain links TRBV6-1 to TRBJ1-1; D perhaps matches TRBD1 (5 bases). Germline CDR1 MNHNS, CDR2 SASEGT. The CDR3 is 14 residues long. The V end was cut by 6 bases, the J end by 5 bases, with 16 bases between. CDR3 sequence: CASRTTAGGTEAFF. CDR3 nucleotides: TGTGCCAGCAGAACAACTGCCGGGGGGACTGAAGCTTTCTTT.

V usage is TRBV5-1 and J usage is TRBJ1-3, with 9 bases lining up with TRBD1. With 7 bases clipped from V and 7 bases from J, the junction kept 9 bases outside the gene matches. This CDR3 is built from 14 residues. Germline V gene lookup returns CDR1 SGHRS and CDR2 YFSETQ. The CDR3 loop reads CASADSTGGNTIYF. The CDR3 nucleotides are TGCGCCAGCGCTGACTCGACAGGGGGGAACACCATATATTTT.

J is TRBJ2-7 and V is TRBV7-6; TRBD2 matches at 10 bases. CDR1 is SGHVS and CDR2 is FNYEAQ in the germline V gene. The CDR3 extends over 15 amino acids. The J segment lost 6 bases and the V segment lost 1 base, leaving 6 bases of the junction unmatched. The CDR3 reads CASSLGVAGGGEQYF. CDR3 nucleotides: TGTGCCAGCAGCTTAGGAGTAGCGGGGGGTGGCGAGCAGTACTTC.

The chain uses TRBV2 and TRBJ2-2; TRBD1 aligns across 8 bases. Per germline, CDR1 SNHLY and CDR2 FYNNEI. The CDR3 contains 15 residues. The J segment lost 5 bases and the V segment lost 6 bases, leaving 8 bases of the junction unmatched. As DNA, the CDR3 is TGTGCCAGCAGCGCGGACAGGGTAGAAACCGGGGAGCTGTTTTTT. It translates to CASSADRVETGELFF.

This clone showed up just once. The chain has TRBV19 and TRBJ1-1; 7 bases align to TRBD1. The length of the CDR3 is 14 residues. In germline, CDR1 is LNHDA, CDR2 SQIVND (reference sequence). With 5 bases clipped from V and 5 bases from J, the junction kept 8 bases outside the gene matches. The CDR3 coding sequence is TGTGCCAGTAGTCCCTCGACAGGGAGAACTGAAGCTTTCTTT. Protein sequence: CASSPSTGRTEAFF. The full variable domain, in which reference TRBV19 and TRBJ1-1 provide the parts outside the CDR3, is DGGITQSPKYLFRKEGQNVTLSCEQNLNHDAMYWYRQDPGQGLRLIYYSQIVNDFQKGDIAEGYSVSREKKESFPLTVTSAQKNPTAFYLCASSPSTGRTEAFFGQGTRLTVV.

The count of this clone is one. The chain combines TRBV10-3 with TRBJ2-2, with 12 bases lining up with TRBD1. From germline, CDR1 is ENHRY and CDR2 SYGVKD. The CDR3 is made up of 18 amino acids. V lost 6 bases to trimming and J lost 1 base; unmatched junction nucleotides: 9. The CDR3 loop is CAIRPGQGAKGNTGELFF. The CDR3 coding sequence is TGTGCCATCAGGCCGGGACAGGGGGCGAAAGGGAACACCGGGGAGCTGTTTTTT.

The chain joins TRBV7-9 to TRBJ1-5; 7 nucleotides line up with TRBD1. Unmatched junction bases numbered 5, after V lost 4 bases and J lost 5 bases. CDR3 length: 14 residues. Germline values: CDR1 SEHNR, CDR2 FQNEAQ (reference sequence). CDR3 amino acids: CASSSGTEYQPQHF. The CDR3 DNA reads as TGTGCCAGCAGCTCCGGGACAGAATATCAGCCCCAGCATTTT.

The rearrangement uses TRBV25-1 and TRBJ1-1; TRBD1 matches 9 bases. V was pared by 4 bases and J by 4 bases, with 7 bases of the junction left unmatched. Germline CDR1 and CDR2: MGHDK and SYGVNS. This CDR3 has 15 amino acids. As DNA, the CDR3 is TGTGCCAGCAGTGTGTACAGGGGGCCCGTCACTGAAGCTTTCTTT. The encoded protein is CASSVYRGPVTEAFF.